Listed below are T cell receptor beta chains from one sample, sequenced in a study of Ad26.COV2.S vaccination and SARS-CoV-2 variants. Produced via immunoSEQ multiplex PCR; TCRdb's table is partial and in-frame only. The data contain roughly 460,000 clones, 70% to 90% of them seen just once; the ten biggest clones take up about 1.7%. Sample: peripheral blood, taken in a trial of Ad26.COV2.S vaccine versus placebo. The receptor set was obtained from a person aged 18-65 years who received the Ad26.COV2.S COVID-19 vaccine or a placebo. The CDR3 runs from the conserved cysteine through the conserved F or W. A D gene is named only where the DNA matches it firmly. The listing skips clone size in some rows; elsewhere it reads once, few, many or a size class.

TRBV4-1	NA	TRBJ1-5	NA	CASSQVGLGNQPQHF	TGCGCCAGCAGCCAAGTTGGGCTGGGCAATCAGCCCCAGCATTTT
TRBV6-5	few	TRBJ1-5	NA	CASRSGQGLRQPQHF	TGTGCCAGCAGGTCCGGGCAGGGGTTGAGGCAGCCCCAGCATTTT
TRBV28	NA	TRBJ1-5	NA	CASIAQGRGNQPQHF	TGTGCCAGCATAGCTCAGGGGAGAGGCAATCAGCCCCAGCATTTT
TRBV27	once	TRBJ2-5	TRBD2	CASRKLAGGPETQYF	TGTGCCAGCAGGAAACTAGCGGGAGGGCCTGAGACCCAGTACTTC
TRBV5-1	NA	TRBJ2-7	NA	CASRRRQDSYEQYF	TGCGCCAGCCGTCGGAGACAGGATTCCTACGAGCAGTACTTC
TRBV7-8	once	TRBJ2-2	NA	CASSLGYGELFF	TGTGCCAGCAGCTTGGGATACGGGGAGCTGTTTTTT
TRBV29-1	NA	TRBJ2-2	NA	CSVARGRQATGELFF	TGCAGCGTTGCCAGGGGTAGACAGGCCACCGGGGAGCTGTTTTTT
TRBV27	few	TRBJ2-3	TRBD2	CASSTTARGRVTDTQYF	TGTGCCAGCAGTACGACCGCTCGCGGGAGGGTTACAGATACGCAGTATTTT
TRBV7-3	NA	TRBJ1-2	TRBD1	CASSHRDRGTVYGYTF	TGTGCCAGCAGCCACCGGGACAGGGGGACAGTCTATGGCTACACCTTC
TRBV18	NA	TRBJ1-2	TRBD1	CASSPRVGTGGSIGYTF	TGTGCCAGCTCACCTAGAGTTGGGACAGGGGGGAGTATTGGCTACACCTTC
TRBV7-8	once	TRBJ2-1	NA	CASSAPGGSSYNEQFF	TGTGCCAGCAGCGCGCCCGGGGGCAGCTCCTACAATGAGCAGTTCTTC
TRBV28	once	TRBJ1-1	NA	CASKHRDLTEAFF	TGTGCCAGCAAACACAGGGACCTCACTGAAGCTTTCTTT
TRBV11-2	NA	TRBJ2-3	TRBD2	CASSLDLRGLAGMDTQYF	TGTGCCAGCAGCTTAGATCTGAGGGGACTAGCGGGAATGGATACGCAGTATTTT
TRBV29-1	NA	TRBJ2-5	TRBD1	CTGGAETQYF	TGCACAGGGGGTGCCGAGACCCAGTACTTC
TRBV7-9	NA	TRBJ2-1	TRBD2	CASSLGLAGPDNEQFF	TGTGCCAGCAGCTTAGGGCTAGCGGGACCCGACAATGAGCAGTTCTTC
TRBV5-1	NA	TRBJ2-7	NA	CASSLEPAPVVKYF	TGCGCCAGCAGCTTGGAACCCGCCCCCGTTGTTAAGTACTTC
TRBV10-3	NA	TRBJ2-7	TRBD1	CAISGQSYEQYF	TGTGCCATCTCGGGACAGTCCTACGAGCAGTACTTC
TRBV6-5	NA	TRBJ1-3	NA	CASRRTGAGNTIYF	TGTGCCAGCCGCCGGACGGGGGCTGGAAACACCATATATTTT
TRBV28	NA	TRBJ1-2	NA	CASRLDRNYGYTF	TGTGCCAGCAGACTGGACAGAAACTATGGCTACACCTTC
TRBV30	NA	TRBJ1-5	NA	CAWSVKGGGGQPQHF	TGTGCCTGGAGTGTAAAAGGGGGGGGAGGTCAGCCCCAGCATTTT
TRBV4-1	NA	TRBJ2-1	TRBD2	CASSRSGGAYNEQFF	TGCGCCAGCAGCCGTAGCGGGGGGGCCTACAATGAGCAGTTCTTC
TRBV30	NA	TRBJ1-5	NA	CAWSEPVTDPQPQHF	TGTGCCTGGAGCGAACCCGTGACAGATCCCCAGCCCCAGCATTTT
TRBV11-3	NA	TRBJ2-4	TRBD2	CASSLDIALAGGLAKNIQYF	TGTGCCAGCAGCTTAGACATTGCACTAGCGGGAGGATTGGCCAAAAACATTCAGTACTTC
TRBV11-2	NA	TRBJ1-1	NA	CASSFGYTEAFF	TGTGCCAGCAGCTTTGGCTACACTGAAGCTTTCTTT
TRBV30	NA	TRBJ2-1	TRBD2	CAWTRLAGEGRQFF	TGTGCCTGGACACGACTAGCGGGGGAAGGAAGGCAGTTCTTC
TRBV7-3	NA	TRBJ2-2	NA	CASSTTENTGELFF	TGTGCCAGCAGCACGACGGAGAACACCGGGGAGCTGTTTTTT
TRBV19	NA	TRBJ2-3	TRBD2	CASSMTSGRRSTDTQYF	TGTGCCAGTAGTATGACTAGCGGGCGGCGGAGCACAGATACGCAGTATTTT
TRBV7-2	NA	TRBJ1-2	TRBD1	CASSFPGQGAVGYTF	TGTGCCAGCAGCTTCCCGGGACAGGGGGCGGTTGGCTACACCTTC
TRBV11-2	once	TRBJ1-1	NA	CASSPHEGLRTEAFF	TGTGCCAGCAGCCCGCATGAGGGGCTTCGCACTGAAGCTTTCTTT
TRBV27	once	TRBJ1-2	NA	CASSLSIGSANYGYTF	TGTGCCAGCAGTTTATCAATAGGGTCTGCTAACTATGGCTACACCTTC
TRBV12-3/TRBV12-4	NA	TRBJ2-7	TRBD1	CASRPGQVHEQYF	TGTGCCAGCAGGCCGGGACAGGTACACGAGCAGTACTTC
TRBV14	NA	TRBJ2-2	NA	CASSIPSTGTGELFF	TGTGCCAGCAGCATCCCCTCCACGGGGACCGGGGAGCTGTTTTTT
TRBV2	NA	TRBJ2-6	NA	CASRSSGANVLTF	TGTGCCAGCAGGAGCTCTGGGGCCAACGTCCTGACTTTC
TRBV7-3	NA	TRBJ2-3	TRBD1	CASSLRQGADTQYF	TGTGCCAGCAGCCTCAGACAGGGGGCGGATACGCAGTATTTT
TRBV2	NA	TRBJ2-3	NA	CASSSDTDTQYF	TGTGCCAGCAGTTCAGACACAGATACGCAGTATTTT
TRBV7-2	NA	TRBJ2-3	NA	CASSQSANTDTQYF	TGTGCCAGCAGCCAAAGCGCGAACACAGATACGCAGTATTTT
TRBV27	NA	TRBJ2-7	TRBD2	CASSGLAGGYEQYF	TGTGCCAGCAGTGGACTAGCGGGAGGGTACGAGCAGTACTTC
TRBV6-4	once	TRBJ1-5	NA	CASSDEWGFNQPQHF	TGTGCCAGCAGTGACGAATGGGGTTTCAATCAGCCCCAGCATTTT
TRBV6-5	few	TRBJ2-7	NA	CASSYSVRAYEQYF	TGTGCCAGCAGTTACTCTGTTCGGGCCTACGAGCAGTACTTC
TRBV13	NA	TRBJ2-3	NA	CASSPTTDTQYF	TGTGCCAGCAGCCCAACCACAGATACGCAGTATTTT
TRBV25-1	NA	TRBJ2-5	TRBD1	CASRGQGPQETQYF	TGTGCCAGCAGAGGACAGGGCCCTCAAGAGACCCAGTACTTC
TRBV19	NA	TRBJ2-3	TRBD1	CASRSGQGRTDTQYF	TGTGCCAGTAGGTCGGGACAGGGGCGCACAGATACGCAGTATTTT
TRBV7-9	NA	TRBJ1-2	NA	CASSFEGYGPYGYTF	TGTGCCAGCAGCTTCGAGGGATACGGACCCTATGGCTACACCTTC
TRBV5-1	NA	TRBJ1-2	NA	CASSLAGAGYGYTF	TGCGCCAGCAGCTTGGCAGGGGCTGGCTATGGCTACACCTTC
TRBV7-9	NA	TRBJ2-7	TRBD1	CASSLFSGQGFYEQYF	TGTGCCAGCAGCTTATTTTCAGGACAGGGGTTTTACGAGCAGTACTTC
TRBV2	NA	TRBJ2-3	TRBD2	CASSERGIVGRGQYF	TGTGCCAGCAGTGAACGGGGAATCGTGGGGAGGGGGCAGTATTTT
TRBV6-5	NA	TRBJ1-3	NA	CASSYSGGRNTIYF	TGTGCCAGCAGTTACTCGGGGGGGAGAAACACCATATATTTT
TRBV19	NA	TRBJ2-7	NA	CASSSRLGYLYEQYF	TGTGCCAGTAGTTCTCGACTAGGCTACCTCTACGAGCAGTACTTC
TRBV7-9	NA	TRBJ2-5	TRBD1	CASSYRGSKETQYF	TGTGCCAGCAGCTACAGGGGGAGCAAAGAGACCCAGTACTTC
TRBV3-1/TRBV3-2	NA	TRBJ2-1	NA	CASSPFQGGSYNEQFF	TGTGCCAGCAGCCCCTTCCAGGGGGGCTCCTACAATGAGCAGTTCTTC
TRBV25-1	NA	TRBJ1-1	NA	CASSRGGHEAFF	TGTGCCAGCAGTCGAGGAGGACACGAAGCTTTCTTT
TRBV5-1	NA	TRBJ1-4	NA	CASSLQGSNEKLFF	TGCGCCAGCAGCTTACAGGGCTCTAATGAAAAACTGTTTTTT
TRBV5-1	NA	TRBJ2-1	NA	CASSLAMRGGMFWNEQFF	TGCGCCAGCAGCTTGGCCATGAGGGGCGGGATGTTCTGGAATGAGCAGTTCTTC
TRBV3-1/TRBV3-2	NA	TRBJ1-6	NA	CASSPEGPGSPLHF	TGTGCCAGCAGCCCAGAGGGACCGGGTTCACCCCTCCACTTT
TRBV6-5	NA	TRBJ2-2	NA	CASSPPAPGELFF	TGTGCCAGCAGTCCTCCCGCCCCCGGGGAGCTGTTTTTT
TRBV19	NA	TRBJ2-1	TRBD2	CASSNSGSSYNEQFF	TGTGCCAGTAGTAATAGCGGGAGCTCCTACAATGAGCAGTTCTTC
TRBV7-9	once	TRBJ1-5	NA	CASSLGNQPQHF	TGTGCCAGCAGTTTGGGCAATCAGCCCCAGCATTTT
TRBV5-1	NA	TRBJ1-2	NA	CASSPPTGFNYGYTF	TGCGCCAGCAGCCCCCCCACGGGGTTCAACTATGGCTACACCTTC
TRBV5-8	NA	TRBJ1-4	TRBD1	CASSLGTGHREEKLFF	TGTGCCAGCAGCTTGGGGACAGGGCATAGGGAAGAAAAACTGTTTTTT
TRBV2	NA	TRBJ1-5	TRBD1	CASSNDRAVGQPQHF	TGTGCCAGCAGTAACGACAGGGCGGTAGGGCAGCCCCAGCATTTT